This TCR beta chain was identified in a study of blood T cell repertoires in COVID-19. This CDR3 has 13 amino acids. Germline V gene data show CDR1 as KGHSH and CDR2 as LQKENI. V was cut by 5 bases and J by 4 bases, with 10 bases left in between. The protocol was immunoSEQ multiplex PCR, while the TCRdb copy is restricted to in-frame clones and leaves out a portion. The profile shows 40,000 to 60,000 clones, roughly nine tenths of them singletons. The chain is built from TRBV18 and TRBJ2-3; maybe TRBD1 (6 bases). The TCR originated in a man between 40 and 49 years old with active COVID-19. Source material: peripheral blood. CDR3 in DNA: TGTGCCAGCTCAACCGGACAGTCAGATACGCAGTATTTT. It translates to CASSTGQSDTQYF.